These 26 T cell receptor beta chains came from one sample sequenced in a study of cytomegalovirus exposure and HLA in healthy donors. PCR used 60 Vbeta primers and 13 Jbeta primers. Profiling relied on immunoSEQ multiplex PCR, and the TCRdb table lists in-frame clones only, not all of them. The sample holds around 250,000 clones; 70% to 90% are singletons and the top ten take 8%. Sequenced input: PBMCs. These receptors were collected from a woman in her fifties or sixties in good health and CMV-seropositive.

The genes are TRBV6-5 and TRBJ1-1, with TRBD1 as a possible D gene (6 bases). The length of the CDR3 is 13 residues. V dropped 5 bases and J dropped 4 bases, with 11 bases sitting between them. CDR1 is MNHEY and CDR2 is SVGAGI in the germline V gene. The CDR3 nucleotides are TGTGCCAGCAGTCCTCAGGGGTCCACTGAAGCTTTCTTT. This translates into CASSPQGSTEAFF.

The V and J genes are TRBV27 and TRBJ2-7; 7 nucleotides line up with TRBD2. This CDR3 is 15 amino acids long. Germline CDR1 and CDR2: MNHEY and SMNVEV (reference sequence). V lost 6 bases and J lost 2; bases outside the gene matches: 10. The CDR3 DNA follows: TGTGCCAGCAGGCTCCCGGGGGGAGGACCCTACGAGCAGTACTTC. Translating gives CASRLPGGGPYEQYF.

V gene TRBV15 combines with J gene TRBJ1-4, with 8 bases lining up with TRBD1. The CDR3 is made up of 17 amino acids. Germline assignment: CDR1 LNHNV and CDR2 YYDKDF (reference sequence). Unmatched junction bases numbered 16, after V lost 5 bases and J lost 8 bases. The CDR3 is CATSRTDRVSRWEKLFF. The CDR3 DNA reads as TGTGCCACCAGCCGGACGGACAGGGTTTCCCGATGGGAAAAACTGTTTTTT.

The chain is built from TRBV5-6 and TRBJ1-2; 12 nucleotides line up with TRBD1. Looked up from germline, CDR1 is SGHDT and CDR2 is YYEEEE. This CDR3 is 16 amino acids long. Losses at the gene ends were 1 base for V and 4 bases for J; bases not matched to a gene: 5. DNA for the CDR3: TGTGCCAGCAGCTTGCGGGACAGGGGGCTTGGCTATGGCTACACCTTC. It codes for CASSLRDRGLGYGYTF.

This clone was picked up one time. The gene calls are TRBV10-3 and TRBJ2-7; D unclear. The CDR3 is 11 residues long. From germline, CDR1 is ENHRY and CDR2 SYGVKD. Between the trimmed V and J ends, which lost 10 bases and 2 bases, there was a span of 9 bases. In nucleotides, the CDR3 is TGTGCCAGCGCCAGGACCTACGAGCAGTACTTC. This encodes CASARTYEQYF.

This chain joins TRBV10-3 and TRBJ2-5; D call uncertain. V lost 0 bases to trimming and J lost 0 bases, with 5 bases between them. Germline CDR1 is ENHRY and CDR2 is SYGVKD. The CDR3 spans 14 residues. CDR3 residues: CAISESDYQETQYF. For the CDR3, the DNA is TGTGCCATCAGTGAGTCAGACTACCAAGAGACCCAGTACTTC.

The CDR3: CASTQGYGTGDEQYF. The CDR3 nucleotides are TGTGCCAGCACACAGGGTTATGGGACGGGTGACGAGCAGTACTTC. The chain recombines TRBV19 with TRBJ2-7; a weak D match, TRBD1 (6 bases). V was trimmed by 9 bases and J by 5 bases, leaving 23 bases between them. Looked up from germline, CDR1 is LNHDA and CDR2 is SQIVND (reference sequence). This CDR3 spans 15 amino acids.

The CDR3 spells CASSKGREYGYTF. CDR3 nucleotides: TGTGCCAGCAGTAAAGGGAGGGAGTATGGCTACACCTTC. The rearrangement links TRBV28 to TRBJ1-2; D unresolved. Germline V gives CDR1 MDHEN, CDR2 SYDVKM. The CDR3 runs to 13 residues. V lost 5 bases and J lost 5, with 12 bases in between.

The CDR3 loop is CASSSQGQGAYEQYF. CDR3 in DNA: TGCGCCAGCAGCTCACAAGGACAGGGTGCCTACGAGCAGTACTTC. This chain links TRBV5-1 with TRBJ2-5, with TRBD1 identical over 8 bases. Matching the DNA end better, TRBJ2-7 makes the J call doubtful. The CDR3 length is 15 residues. From germline, CDR1 is SGHRS and CDR2 YFSETQ.

Of note for this clone: A read error may explain this, as a much larger clone is one base away. The V and J genes are TRBV11-3 and TRBJ2-1; TRBD2 might be the D (5 bases). V shed 7 bases and J shed 6 bases, with 10 bases lying between them. CDR1 is SGHNT, CDR2 YENEEA, per germline. The CDR3 sequence is 12 residues long. This CDR3 reads CASIGSANEQFF. In nucleotides, the CDR3 is TGTGCCAGCATTGGTAGCGCCAATGAGCAGTTCTTC.

CDR3 amino acids: CASGLDRGWDEQYF. Written as DNA, the CDR3 is TGTGCTAGTGGTTTGGACAGGGGGTGGGACGAGCAGTACTTC. V usage is TRBV12-5 and J usage is TRBJ2-7; 8 bases are shared with TRBD1. The CDR3 contains 14 residues. In germline, CDR1 is LGHNT, CDR2 FRNRAP. The trim removed 1 base at V and 5 bases at J, leaving 4 bases unmatched.

The rearrangement joins TRBV4-1 to TRBJ2-2, with a possible D match to TRBD2 (5 bases). Trimming removed 0 bases from V and 6 bases from J, with 11 bases in between. The CDR3 covers 15 residues. Germline V gene lookup returns CDR1 MGHRA and CDR2 YSYEKL. As DNA, the CDR3 is TGCGCCAGCAGCCAAGAGAGGGCTTTGGCCGGGGAGCTGTTTTTT. Protein product: CASSQERALAGELFF.

The chain is built from TRBV7-9 and TRBJ2-6; 11 bases map to TRBD1. V shed 5 bases, J shed 4 bases, and the junction held 7 bases outside the gene matches. The CDR3 extends over 17 amino acids. CDR1 SEHNR and CDR2 FQNEAQ come from the germline V gene (reference sequence). The CDR3 DNA follows: TGTGCCAGCAGCCCGGACAGGGGGCGTCTGGGGGCCAACGTCCTGACTTTC. Translated, it gives CASSPDRGRLGANVLTF.

The V and J genes are TRBV29-1 and TRBJ1-2; D gene uncertain. This CDR3 is built from 11 residues. The germline gives CDR1 SQVTM, CDR2 ANQGSEA. V lost 3 bases to trimming and J lost 5 bases, with 7 bases between them. The CDR3 loop reads CSVDHRYGYTF. The CDR3, as DNA: TGCAGCGTTGACCACAGATATGGCTACACCTTC. Full variable domain (missing parts from reference TRBV29-1 and TRBJ1-2): SAVISQKPSRDICQRGTSLTIQCQVDSQVTMMFWYRQQPGQSLTLIATANQGSEATYESGFVIDKFPISRPNLTFSTLTVSNMSPEDSSIYLCSVDHRYGYTFGSGTRLTVV.

The J gene is TRBJ2-7, the V gene TRBV27, with 8 bases aligning to TRBD2. The CDR3 consists of 14 residues. With V trimmed by 2 bases and J by 3 bases, 3 bases remained unmatched. In germline, CDR1 is MNHEY, CDR2 SMNVEV (reference sequence). The CDR3 protein is CASSLSGSFYEQYF. CDR3 bases: TGTGCCAGCAGTTTAAGCGGGAGTTTCTACGAGCAGTACTTC.

This chain uses TRBV6-6 with TRBJ1-1; tentative D call: TRBD1 (6 bases). The CDR3 has 16 residues. The germline CDR1 and CDR2 sequences are MNHNY and SVGAGI (reference sequence). Trimming left V 1 base short and J 0 bases short, with 12 bases between. This CDR3 reads CASSYYGQTMNTEAFF. As DNA, the CDR3 is TGTGCCAGCAGTTACTACGGACAGACGATGAACACTGAAGCTTTCTTT.

This clone occurred a few times. The chain uses TRBV5-4 and TRBJ1-2; TRBD1 matches at 8 bases. From germline, CDR1 is SGHNT and CDR2 YYREEE (reference sequence). V trimming: 4 bases; J trimming: 5 bases; junction bases outside the gene matches: 7. The CDR3 spans 14 residues. CDR3 residues: CASSPDRGGYGYTF. In nucleotides, the CDR3 is TGTGCCAGCAGCCCTGACAGGGGAGGGTATGGCTACACCTTC.

This clone was counted a few times. J is TRBJ1-1 and V is TRBV18, with TRBD1 as a possible D gene (6 bases). CDR3 size: 16 residues. CDR1 and CDR2 from the germline V gene are KGHSH and LQKENI. Trimming shortened V by 0 bases and J by 1 base, and 12 bases separated the two germline ends. The CDR3 loop reads CASSPPGGARNTEAFF. Here the CDR3 DNA reads TGTGCCAGCTCACCACCGGGGGGGGCGCGGAACACTGAAGCTTTCTTT.

This chain joins TRBV19 and TRBJ2-3; 8 bases line up with TRBD2. Germline V CDR1 and CDR2: LNHDA, SQIVND (reference sequence). The CDR3 runs to 15 residues. Trimming took 5 bases from V and 2 from J; bases not matched to a gene: 6. The CDR3 coding sequence is TGTGCCAGTAGTGGGACGGGGGGGCCCACAGATACGCAGTATTTT. It yields the protein CASSGTGGPTDTQYF.

This clone was picked up one time. V gene TRBV27 combines with J gene TRBJ1-3, with 7 bases lining up with TRBD1. Unmatched junction bases numbered 2, after V lost 6 bases and J lost 3 bases. The germline V gene has CDR1 MNHEY and CDR2 SMNVEV (reference sequence). This CDR3 comprises 13 residues. In DNA form, the CDR3 reads TGTGCCAGCAGACGACAGGGTGGAAACACCATATATTTT. This translates into CASRRQGGNTIYF.

The V gene is TRBV5-6, the J gene TRBJ2-2; D is uncertain. V dropped 2 bases and J dropped 4 bases, with 3 bases sitting between them. CDR1 and CDR2 from the germline V gene are SGHDT and YYEEEE. The CDR3 totals 12 residues. The CDR3 here is CASSFGTGELFF. CDR3 nucleotide sequence: TGTGCCAGCAGCTTCGGCACCGGGGAGCTGTTTTTT.

The chain has TRBV27 and TRBJ2-2, with 8 bases matching TRBD2. J lost 8 bases, V lost 2 bases, and 7 bases had no gene match. The CDR3 extends over 15 amino acids. The germline V gene has CDR1 MNHEY and CDR2 SMNVEV (reference sequence). The CDR3 spells CASSLTASGRGELFF. The DNA of the CDR3 is TGTGCCAGCAGTTTAACGGCTAGCGGGCGGGGGGAGCTGTTTTTT.

V usage is TRBV2 and J usage is TRBJ2-7; D is perhaps TRBD2 (7 bases). CDR3 length equals 16 residues. Germline V lookup: CDR1 SNHLY, CDR2 FYNNEI. The V and J ends lost 2 bases and 0 bases respectively, with 14 bases between them. In nucleotides, the CDR3 is TGTGCCAGCAGTGAAAGGGGGGGGACACTCTCCTACGAGCAGTACTTC. Its protein is CASSERGGTLSYEQYF.

This clone was seen only a few times. CDR3 DNA: TGTGCCATCAGTGAGATGGGAGGCGACGAGCAGTACTTC. It encodes CAISEMGGDEQYF. This chain joins TRBV10-3 and TRBJ2-7; possible D gene TRBD2, 6 bases. Per the germline V gene, CDR1 is ENHRY and CDR2 is SYGVKD. The V end lost 2 bases, the J end lost 5 bases, and 10 bases lay between the germline ends. The length of the CDR3 is 13 residues.

This chain joins TRBV19 and TRBJ1-2, with D hard to call. Looked up from germline, CDR1 is LNHDA and CDR2 is SQIVND (reference sequence). The CDR3 has 14 residues. Trimming cost V 3 bases and J 4 bases, with 12 bases left between them. CDR3 amino acids: CASSIGGSGYGYTF. Written as DNA, the CDR3 is TGTGCCAGTAGTATTGGAGGGAGCGGCTATGGCTACACCTTC. The full variable domain, rest sourced from reference TRBV19 and TRBJ1-2, is DGGITQSPKYLFRKEGQNVTLSCEQNLNHDAMYWYRQDPGQGLRLIYYSQIVNDFQKGDIAEGYSVSREKKESFPLTVTSAQKNPTAFYLCASSIGGSGYGYTFGSGTRLTVV.

This clone has more than one count but fewer than ten. The gene calls are TRBV20-1 and TRBJ2-5; a possible D gene is TRBD1 (5 bases). CDR1 is DFQATT, CDR2 SNEGSKA, per germline (reference sequence). Trimming shortened V by 7 bases and J by 2 bases, and 8 bases separated the two germline ends. The CDR3 has 11 amino acids. This chain's CDR3 is CSVDRQETQYF. In DNA form, the CDR3 reads TGCAGTGTTGACAGACAAGAGACCCAGTACTTC.